This record concerns one T cell receptor (beta chain) sequence. The antigen is undetermined. The entry originates in a study of vaccination effects on CD4 cells after COVID-19. Expansion with viral peptide pools was applied to antigen-specific CD4+ T cells by the ViraFEST assay prior to sequencing. Upon completion of around 9 days in culture, CD4+ T cells were isolated. The study found no prior SARS-CoV-2 infection in the vaccine recipients, who tested negative for nucleocapsid antibodies. Each culture had half its medium swapped for IL-2 medium on days 3 and 7. Points from the study as a whole: Marked clonal contraction of both clone types appeared late after vaccination.

The assay was immunoSEQ multiplex PCR, and TCRdb's table has in-frame clones only and misses some. Seen here are tens of thousands of clones, around three quarters observed once, and the top ten hold roughly 4%. CDR1 and CDR2 from the germline V gene are KGHSH and LQKENI. V shed 8 bases and J shed 0 bases, with 8 bases lying between them. This CDR3 comprises 14 residues. Sample: CD4+ T cells from PBMCs cultured with HCoV-OC43 spike peptides, taken before COVID-19 vaccination. As to subset: HCoV-OC43 spike overlapping peptide pool stimulation. The chain uses TRBV18 and TRBJ2-6; tentatively, D is TRBD2 (5 bases). The sequence came from a human donor who received a COVID-19 vaccine. The CDR3 DNA reads as TGTGCCAGCCAGAGGGTCTCTGGGGCCAACGTCCTGACTTTC. Translated: CASQRVSGANVLTF.